This entry concerns a single TCR beta chain. This clone is a singleton in its sample. Its antigen is currently not known. Per-base qualities were not stored, and no clone one base away is much larger. TCR CDR3 regions were amplified from genomic DNA by multiplex PCR using the deep immunoSEQ assay. Genomic DNA extracted from each cell subset was distributed evenly over all wells of several immunoSEQ 96-well plates, and each plate served as one replicate. Each replicate PCR for sorted subsets received about 0.2 ug genomic DNA, equal to roughly 29,000 T cell genomes. Purified libraries were measured with a Qubit 3.0 fluorometer, size-checked on a Bioanalyzer 2100, and measured again with the KAPA Library Quantification kit. A separate single-read 150-cycle Illumina NextSeq 550 flow cell was used to sequence each immunoSEQ 96-well plate. On the study's bioinformatics: Because only junctional sequences without quality scores were contained in the immunoSEQ output, filtering matching that applied to full-length reads could not be performed. Sequences were annotated with PyIR, a Python wrapper for IgBLAST v1.9, and V/J genes and CDR3 were assigned using IMGT germline references. Reads were removed for weak V/J assignments (E-value above 1e-6), missing CDR3, stop codons, out-of-frame junctions, or ambiguous translated residues. V3J clonotypes were defined as sequences sharing an identical inferred V gene, J gene, and CDR3 amino acid sequence. The percentage overlap between two repertoires was calculated by dividing the number of shared unique clonotypes by the size of the smaller repertoire. Richness of each repertoire was evaluated using RTK rarefaction, the Chao1 estimator, and Recon v2.1 estimates of unobserved clonotypes. OLGA was used to compute generation probabilities for all TCRbeta clonotypes that the gDNA method yielded from a handful of donors. Not all clones reach the TCRdb copy of this immuneACCESS table, which keeps in-frame sequences only. Checked studies attribute under half of the gap to unresolved V genes and leave the rest unexplained. The V and J calls and clone size are taken from that table; D and trimming were inferred from the DNA. For this sample there are about 1.5 million clones; more than 95% appear just once. The ten most abundant clones make up 1.2% of the sample.

The donors were healthy, HIV-negative adults with no recently reported acute infections or vaccinations. Every donor was a Caucasian adult residing in Nashville, Tennessee, USA. CD4+ T cells were enriched by magnetic negative selection, after which naive cells were positively selected on CD45RA and the negative fraction was taken as the memory subset. Blood was collected by leukapheresis, and PBMCs were isolated by Ficoll-Histopaque density gradient centrifugation and then cryopreserved in liquid nitrogen vapor phase. Analytical flow cytometry was used to check the purity and quantity of each magnetically sorted T cell population. Each sorted fraction had its genomic DNA isolated and then quantified by UV absorbance on a Nanodrop 2000c. The data were obtained in a study of shared clonotypes between healthy human individuals (TCRdb year 2020). Looking at the study overall: Two women and a few men aged 18 to 49 years were included in the cohort. For each donor, CD4 naive and CD4 memory were each given three plates, CD8 naive was given two plates, and CD8 memory was given one plate. Per donor, leukapheresis produced somewhere between about 0.94 and 9 billion PBMCs. To estimate repertoire size and how much clonotype sharing occurs between individuals, the study deeply sequenced the blood TCR repertoires of five healthy adults. Libraries were prepared and TCR repertoires were sequenced by different laboratories using diverse techniques, in order to increase sequencing depth and limit assay-specific biases. Findings and caveats that apply to the study as a whole: Larger estimated clonotype richness was generally found for naive subsets than for memory subsets. Compared with non-shared clonotypes, the clonotypes found in all four sorted-subset donors had higher generation probabilities. Rarefaction of sorted-subset datasets indicated incomplete sequencing despite the large sequencing depth. Sharing across several donors was observed for about 5% of naive CD4, around 3.5% of naive CD8, about 2.3% of memory CD4, and less than 0.45% of memory CD8 clonotypes. Based on pairwise subsampling, the degree of clonotype sharing among donors was expected to be affected by sequencing depth. Sampling was restricted to blood, and TCR repertoires in tissues likely differ from the TCR repertoires found in blood. The small number of donors limited the genetic and exposure-history diversity represented.

The trim is 2 bases for V and 8 bases for J, with a gap of 13 bases between the germline ends. The germline V gene provides CDR1 MNHEY and CDR2 SVGAGI. The CDR3 holds 14 amino acids from the cysteine to the phenylalanine. Only CDR3 DNA remains: 42 bases, in frame from the first base. The sequenced material came from naive CD4+ T cells sorted from blood. The intended sense of this specimen's cell subset or site label: CD45RA+ positively selected. The source is a man aged 25 to 40 in good health. The chain links TRBV6-5 with TRBJ1-3; the D region possibly corresponds to TRBD1 (6 bases align). The CDR3 sequence is CASSYKGEEDTIYF. The DNA is as follows: TGTGCCAGCAGTTACAAGGGGGAAGAGGACACCATATATTTT.